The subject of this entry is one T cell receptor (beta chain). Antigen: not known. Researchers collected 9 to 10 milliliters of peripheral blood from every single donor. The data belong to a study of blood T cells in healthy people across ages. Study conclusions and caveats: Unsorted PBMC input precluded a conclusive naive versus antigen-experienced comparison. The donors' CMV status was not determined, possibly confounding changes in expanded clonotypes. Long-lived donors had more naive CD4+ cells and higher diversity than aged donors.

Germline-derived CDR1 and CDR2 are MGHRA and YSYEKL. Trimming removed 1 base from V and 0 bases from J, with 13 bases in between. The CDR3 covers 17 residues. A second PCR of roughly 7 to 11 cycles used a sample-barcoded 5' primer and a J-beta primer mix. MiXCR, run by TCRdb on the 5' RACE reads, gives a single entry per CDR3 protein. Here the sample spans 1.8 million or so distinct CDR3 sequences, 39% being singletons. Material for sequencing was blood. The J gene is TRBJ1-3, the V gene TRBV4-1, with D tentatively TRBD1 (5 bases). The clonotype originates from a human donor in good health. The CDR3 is CASSQVEGWNSGNTIYF. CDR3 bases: TGCGCCAGCAGCCAAGTTGAGGGGTGGAACTCTGGAAACACCATATATTTT.